Listed below are T cell receptor beta chains from one sample, sequenced in a study of blood T cell repertoires in COVID-19. Profiled with immunoSEQ multiplex PCR; TCRdb holds only in-frame clones, not every one. In the table there are 200,000 to 250,000 clones, around 86% of which are singletons. Sequenced: peripheral blood. The source of these receptors is a woman younger than 45 who had recovered from COVID-19. CDR3s leave out the opening cysteine and the closing phenylalanine or tryptophan.

TRBJ1-2 TRBV27 ASSFSPEGAGGYT
TRBJ1-2 TRBV10-2 ASSESSQGPGPSN
TRBJ1-4 TRBV3-1/TRBV3-2 ASSQERARGEKLF
TRBJ2-7 TRBV21-1 ASSFHSNPYEQY
TRBJ1-4 TRBV2 ASRPGRTNEKLF
TRBJ2-1 TRBV7-9 ASSLSLGEQF
TRBJ2-1 TRBV5-4 ASSSTGQGGEQF
TRBJ2-3 TRBV7-2 ASSLYRGADTQY
TRBJ1-4 TRBV30 AWSAPTGWGEKLF
TRBJ2-7 TRBV5-1 ASSLGGTSGLSTHEQY
TRBJ2-5 TRBV12-3/TRBV12-4 ASRGGSQETQY
TRBJ2-7 TRBV11-2 ASSLDRLVVGSYNYYEQY
TRBJ2-7 TRBV6-1 ASSAPSGGVSYEQY
TRBJ1-3 TRBV3-1/TRBV3-2 ASSQDPAGAGNTIY
TRBJ2-5 TRBV9 ASSVVAGGATETQY
TRBJ2-1 TRBV2 ASRRLAGGREQF
TRBJ2-1 TRBV4-1 ASSQNDRGTNEQF
TRBJ1-2 TRBV7-6 ASSRGGEPNYGYT
TRBJ1-2 TRBV4-1 ASSQDATGLDYGYT
TRBJ2-7 TRBV5-6 ASSLGRNEQY
TRBJ2-5 TRBV29-1 SVDQLDPETQY
TRBJ1-2 TRBV9 ASSVGRGPSSYT
TRBJ2-7 TRBV2 ASRTDSSYEQY
TRBJ2-3 TRBV5-6 ASSLDRGRTDTQY
TRBJ2-7 TRBV5-1 ASSLRQGTGYEQY
TRBJ1-3 TRBV18 ASSPSGSYPGNTIY
TRBJ1-4 TRBV5-5 ASSLRTATNEKLF
TRBJ2-7 TRBV6-5 ASSYGSGGGYEQY
TRBJ2-5 TRBV5-6 ASSLVGSEETQY
TRBJ1-2 TRBV14 ASSQVYLGRTYGYT
TRBJ2-7 TRBV3-1/TRBV3-2 ASSQEDSYEQY
TRBJ2-1 TRBV14 ASSLRTGRYNEQF
TRBJ2-1 TRBV6-5 ASSLDSNEQF
TRBJ1-1 TRBV3-1/TRBV3-2 ASSQDRGPDGGAF
TRBJ1-4 TRBV15 ATSRDRGWDEKLF
TRBJ2-1 TRBV24-1 ATSDTGLDEQF